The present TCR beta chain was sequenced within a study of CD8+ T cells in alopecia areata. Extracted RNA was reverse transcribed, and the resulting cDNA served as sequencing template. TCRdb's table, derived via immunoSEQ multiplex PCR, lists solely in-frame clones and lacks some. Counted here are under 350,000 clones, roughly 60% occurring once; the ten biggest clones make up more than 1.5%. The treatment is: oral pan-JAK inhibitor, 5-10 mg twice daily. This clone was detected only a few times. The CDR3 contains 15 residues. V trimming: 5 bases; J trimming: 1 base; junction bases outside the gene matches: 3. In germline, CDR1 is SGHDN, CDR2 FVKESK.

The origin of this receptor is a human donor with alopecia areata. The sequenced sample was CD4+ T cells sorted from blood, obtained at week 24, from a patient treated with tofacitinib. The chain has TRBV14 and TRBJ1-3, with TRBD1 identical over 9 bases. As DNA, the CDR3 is TGTGCCAGCAGCGTTGGGACAGGGTCTGGAAACACCATATATTTT. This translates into CASSVGTGSGNTIYF.